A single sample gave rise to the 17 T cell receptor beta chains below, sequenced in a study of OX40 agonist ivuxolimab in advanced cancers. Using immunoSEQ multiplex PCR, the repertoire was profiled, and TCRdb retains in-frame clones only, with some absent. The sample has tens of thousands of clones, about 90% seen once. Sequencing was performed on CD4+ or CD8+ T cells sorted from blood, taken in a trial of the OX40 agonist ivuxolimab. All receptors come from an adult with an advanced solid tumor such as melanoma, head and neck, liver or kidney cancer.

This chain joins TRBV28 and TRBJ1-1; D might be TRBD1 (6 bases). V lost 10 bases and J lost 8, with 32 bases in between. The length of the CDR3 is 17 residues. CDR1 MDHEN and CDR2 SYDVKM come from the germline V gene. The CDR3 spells CATRGGGGLRKGVEAFF. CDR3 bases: TGTGCCACACGAGGAGGGGGGGGACTGCGGAAAGGTGTCGAAGCTTTCTTT.

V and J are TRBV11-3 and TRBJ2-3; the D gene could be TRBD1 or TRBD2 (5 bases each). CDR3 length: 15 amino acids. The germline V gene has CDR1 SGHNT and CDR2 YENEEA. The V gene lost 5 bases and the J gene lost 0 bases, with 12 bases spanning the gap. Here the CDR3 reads CASSAGTASTDTQYF. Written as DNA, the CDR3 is TGTGCCAGCAGCGCCGGGACCGCTAGCACAGATACGCAGTATTTT.

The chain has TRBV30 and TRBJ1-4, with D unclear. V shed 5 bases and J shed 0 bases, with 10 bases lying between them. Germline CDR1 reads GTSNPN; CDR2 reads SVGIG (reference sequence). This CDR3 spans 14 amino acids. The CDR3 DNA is TGTGCCTGGGGACCGTATGCAACTAATGAAAAACTGTTTTTT. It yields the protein CAWGPYATNEKLFF. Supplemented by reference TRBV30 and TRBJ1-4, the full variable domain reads SQTIHQWPATLVQPVGSPLSLECTVEGTSNPNLYWYRQAAGRGLQLLFYSVGIGQISSEVPQNLSASRPQDRQFILSSKKLLLSDSGFYLCAWGPYATNEKLFFGSGTQLSVL.

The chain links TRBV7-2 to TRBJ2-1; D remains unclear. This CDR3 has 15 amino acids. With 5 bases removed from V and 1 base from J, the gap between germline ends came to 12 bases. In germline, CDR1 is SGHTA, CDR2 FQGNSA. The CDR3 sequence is CASSRQTSSYNEQFF. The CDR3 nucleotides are TGTGCCAGCAGCCGCCAGACATCTTCCTACAATGAGCAGTTCTTC.

The chain's CDR3 is CASSPGQGAPSYNSPLHF. The CDR3 DNA reads as TGTGCCAGCAGCCCCGGACAGGGGGCGCCCAGCTATAATTCACCCCTCCACTTT. This chain links TRBV5-8 with TRBJ1-6; 11 bases are shared with TRBD1. The CDR3 consists of 18 residues. J was trimmed by 3 bases and V by 4 bases; bases with no gene match: 9. Germline assignment: CDR1 SGHTS and CDR2 YDEGEE.

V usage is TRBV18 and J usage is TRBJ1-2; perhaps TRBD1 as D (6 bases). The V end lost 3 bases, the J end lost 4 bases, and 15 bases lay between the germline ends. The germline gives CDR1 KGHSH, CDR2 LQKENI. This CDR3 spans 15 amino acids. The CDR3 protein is CASSPPGGHGYGYTF. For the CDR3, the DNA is TGTGCCAGCTCACCTCCTGGGGGGCACGGCTATGGCTACACCTTC. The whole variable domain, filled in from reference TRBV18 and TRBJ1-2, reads NAGVMQNPRHLVRRRGQEARLRCSPMKGHSHVYWYRQLPEEGLKFMVYLQKENIIDESGMPKERFSAEFPKEGPSILRIQQVVRGDSAAYFCASSPPGGHGYGYTFGSGTRLTVV.

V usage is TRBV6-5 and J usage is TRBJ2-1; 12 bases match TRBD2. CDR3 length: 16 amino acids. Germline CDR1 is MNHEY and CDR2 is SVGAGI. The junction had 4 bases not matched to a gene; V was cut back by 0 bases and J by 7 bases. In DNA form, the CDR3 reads TGTGCCAGCAGTTACTCGCGGCTAGCGGGAGGGAATGAGCAGTTCTTC. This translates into CASSYSRLAGGNEQFF.

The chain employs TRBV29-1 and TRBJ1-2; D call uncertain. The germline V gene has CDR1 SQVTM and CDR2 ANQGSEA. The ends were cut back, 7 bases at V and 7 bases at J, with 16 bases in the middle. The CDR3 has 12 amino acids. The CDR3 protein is CSAAVVSGGYTF. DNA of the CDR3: TGCAGCGCAGCGGTGGTATCGGGTGGCTACACCTTC.

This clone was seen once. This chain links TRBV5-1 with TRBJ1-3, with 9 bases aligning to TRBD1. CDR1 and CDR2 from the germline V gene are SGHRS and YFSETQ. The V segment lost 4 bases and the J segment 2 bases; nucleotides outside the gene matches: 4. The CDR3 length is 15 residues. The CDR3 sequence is CASSTQGAAGNTIYF. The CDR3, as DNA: TGCGCCAGCAGCACACAGGGGGCGGCTGGAAACACCATATATTTT.

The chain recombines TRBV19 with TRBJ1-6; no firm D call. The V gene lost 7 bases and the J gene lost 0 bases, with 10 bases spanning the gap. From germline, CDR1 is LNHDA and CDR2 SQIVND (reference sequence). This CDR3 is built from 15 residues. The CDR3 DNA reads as TGTGCCAGTACCCCAGACGTCTCCTATAATTCACCCCTCCACTTT. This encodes CASTPDVSYNSPLHF.

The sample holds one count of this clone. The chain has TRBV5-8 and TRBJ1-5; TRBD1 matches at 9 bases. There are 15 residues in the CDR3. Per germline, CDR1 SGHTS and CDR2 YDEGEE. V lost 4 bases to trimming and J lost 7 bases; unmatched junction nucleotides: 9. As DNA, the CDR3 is TGTGCCAGCAGCGCGCCGACAGGGGGAGGGCAGCCCCAGCATTTT. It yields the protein CASSAPTGGGQPQHF.

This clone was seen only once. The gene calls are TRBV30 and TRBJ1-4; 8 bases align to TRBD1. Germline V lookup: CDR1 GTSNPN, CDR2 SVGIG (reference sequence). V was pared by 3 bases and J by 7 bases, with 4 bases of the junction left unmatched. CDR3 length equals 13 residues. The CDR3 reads CAWSRGRSEKLFF. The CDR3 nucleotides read TGTGCCTGGAGCAGGGGGCGTTCTGAAAAACTGTTTTTT.

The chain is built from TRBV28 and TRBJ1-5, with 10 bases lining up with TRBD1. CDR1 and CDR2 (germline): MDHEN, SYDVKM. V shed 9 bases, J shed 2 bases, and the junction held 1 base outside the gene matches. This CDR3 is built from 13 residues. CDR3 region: CASGTGGNQPQHF. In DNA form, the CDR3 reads TGTGCCAGTGGGACAGGGGGCAATCAGCCCCAGCATTTT.

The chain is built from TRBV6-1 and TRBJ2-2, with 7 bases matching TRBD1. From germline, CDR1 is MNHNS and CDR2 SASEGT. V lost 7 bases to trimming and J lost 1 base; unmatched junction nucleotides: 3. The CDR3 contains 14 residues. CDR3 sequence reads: CASNSGGNTGELFF. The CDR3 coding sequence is TGTGCCAGCAACTCAGGGGGGAACACCGGGGAGCTGTTTTTT.

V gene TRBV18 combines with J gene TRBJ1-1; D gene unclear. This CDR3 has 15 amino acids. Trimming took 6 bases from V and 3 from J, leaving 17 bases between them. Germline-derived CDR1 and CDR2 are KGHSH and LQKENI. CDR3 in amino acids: CASSPLELRDTEAFF. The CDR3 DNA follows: TGTGCCAGCTCCCCCCTTGAGCTACGGGACACTGAAGCTTTCTTT.

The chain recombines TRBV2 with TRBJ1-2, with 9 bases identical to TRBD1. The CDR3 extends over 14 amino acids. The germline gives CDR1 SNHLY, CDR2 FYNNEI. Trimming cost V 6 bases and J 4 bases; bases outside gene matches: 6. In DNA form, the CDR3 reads TGTGCCAGCAGCCGGGACAGGGACGTCTATGGCTACACCTTC. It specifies CASSRDRDVYGYTF.

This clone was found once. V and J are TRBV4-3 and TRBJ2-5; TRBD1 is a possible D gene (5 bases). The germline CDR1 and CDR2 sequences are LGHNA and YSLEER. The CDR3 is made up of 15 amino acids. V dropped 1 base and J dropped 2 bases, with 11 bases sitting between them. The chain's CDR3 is CASSQAIGDQETQYF. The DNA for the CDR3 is TGCGCCAGCAGCCAAGCTATAGGGGATCAAGAGACCCAGTACTTC.